The present entry profiles one T cell receptor beta chain with its context. This specimen belongs to a study of blood T cell repertoires in COVID-19. Turning to the study itself: Samples representing acute and convalescent COVID-19 were sourced from the United States, Italy and Spain.

Ages ranged from about 18 to 89 years, with residence in 24 US areas. Cohort placement rested on clinical history that participants reported themselves. Methods used by the authors: Amplification of reference gene primers was used by the study to estimate nucleated cell counts. Sequencing used immunoSEQ multiplex PCR; TCRdb keeps in-frame clones, though not all of them. Clone size and V and J calls were adopted from that table, with D and trimming inferred from the DNA. The table includes about 330,000 clones, more than 70% detected once. CDR3 length equals 15 residues. J is TRBJ2-7 and V is TRBV12-1; TRBD1, as called in the table, went unchecked against the DNA. TRBV12-1 is a recognized pseudogene. Material: PBMCs or T cells enriched from blood (not recorded which). The TCR comes from a woman younger than 45 who had recovered from COVID-19. The DNA of the CDR3 is TGTGCCAGCAGCGTGCCAGGGGGTCAGTTCTACGAGCAGTACTTC. As protein: CASSVPGGQFYEQYF.